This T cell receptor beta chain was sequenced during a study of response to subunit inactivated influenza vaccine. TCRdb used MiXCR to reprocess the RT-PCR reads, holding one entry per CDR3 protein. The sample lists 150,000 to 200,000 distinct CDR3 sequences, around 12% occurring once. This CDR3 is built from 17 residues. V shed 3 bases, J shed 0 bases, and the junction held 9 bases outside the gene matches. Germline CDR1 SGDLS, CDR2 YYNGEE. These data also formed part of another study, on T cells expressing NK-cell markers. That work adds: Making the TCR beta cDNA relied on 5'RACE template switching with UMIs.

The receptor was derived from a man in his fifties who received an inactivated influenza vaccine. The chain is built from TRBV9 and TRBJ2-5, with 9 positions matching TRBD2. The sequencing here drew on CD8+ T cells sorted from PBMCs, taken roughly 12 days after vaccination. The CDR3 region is CASSAKRLADYQETQYF. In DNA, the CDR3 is TGTGCCAGCAGCGCCAAAAGACTAGCGGATTACCAAGAGACCCAGTACTTC.